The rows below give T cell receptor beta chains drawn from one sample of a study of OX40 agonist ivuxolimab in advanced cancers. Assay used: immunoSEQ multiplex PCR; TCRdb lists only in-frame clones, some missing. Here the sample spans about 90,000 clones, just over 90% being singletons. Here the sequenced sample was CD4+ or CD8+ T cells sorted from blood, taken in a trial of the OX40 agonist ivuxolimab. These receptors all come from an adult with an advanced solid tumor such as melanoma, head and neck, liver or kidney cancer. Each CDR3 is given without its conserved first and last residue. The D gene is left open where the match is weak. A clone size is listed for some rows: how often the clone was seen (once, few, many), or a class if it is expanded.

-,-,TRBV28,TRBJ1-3,ASSFWAEAGNTIY
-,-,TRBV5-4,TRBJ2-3,ASSLRQGIDTQY
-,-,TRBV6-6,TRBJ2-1,ASSYSIGYNEQF
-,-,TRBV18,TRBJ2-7,ASSSRVSTYEQY
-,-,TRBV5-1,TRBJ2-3,ASSLTGSADTQY
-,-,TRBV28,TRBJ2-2,ASSFPGELF
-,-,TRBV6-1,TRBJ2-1,ASGSGASSDEQF
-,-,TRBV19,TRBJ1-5,ATSVGQGSNQPQH
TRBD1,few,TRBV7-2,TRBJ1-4,ASSLAGTVLGEKLF
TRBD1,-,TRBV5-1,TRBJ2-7,ASKGAISRTYEQY
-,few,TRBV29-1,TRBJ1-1,SVQKGGGTEAF
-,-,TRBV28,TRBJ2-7,ASTYRHRGTPYEQY
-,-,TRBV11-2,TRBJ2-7,ASSLVDGTYEQY
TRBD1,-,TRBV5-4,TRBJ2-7,ASSPDRERSYEQY
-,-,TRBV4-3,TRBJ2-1,ASSQGAAKHNEQF
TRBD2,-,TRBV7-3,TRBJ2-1,ASSLTQLAGAPSSYNEQF